One and the same sample provided the 27 T cell receptor beta chains below, sequenced in a study of blood T cell repertoires in COVID-19. Libraries were prepared by immunoSEQ multiplex PCR; TCRdb keeps only in-frame clonotypes and omits some of them. The data show roughly 140,000 clones, roughly four fifths seen once. Sequencing used PBMCs or T cells enriched from blood (not recorded which). These receptors were collected from a man aged 50 or older who had recovered from COVID-19.

This sequence joins TRBV4-1 and TRBJ1-2, with D hard to call. Germline V gives CDR1 MGHRA, CDR2 YSYEKL. V was pared by 0 bases and J by 5 bases, with 16 bases between. This CDR3 has 16 residues. The DNA for the CDR3 is TGCGCCAGCAGCCAAGACCCGGGATCCCAAGGATATGGCTACACCTTC. This translates into CASSQDPGSQGYGYTF.

The J gene is TRBJ1-3, the V gene TRBV27, with D possibly matching TRBD1 (5 bases). Per germline, CDR1 MNHEY and CDR2 SMNVEV (reference sequence). V shed 2 bases and J shed 4 bases, with 9 bases lying between them. The CDR3 sequence is 14 residues long. DNA for the CDR3: TGTGCCAGCAGTTTACATCAGGGAGGAAACACCATATATTTT. Amino acid sequence: CASSLHQGGNTIYF.

The chain joins TRBV5-1 to TRBJ1-4; 7 bases agree with TRBD1. V shed 5 bases and J 4 bases; nucleotides not matched to a gene: 5. Germline assignment: CDR1 SGHRS and CDR2 YFSETQ. CDR3 length: 14 residues. CDR3 region: CASRQGPSNEKLFF. DNA of the CDR3: TGCGCCAGCAGACAGGGGCCCAGTAATGAAAAACTGTTTTTT.

The chain recombines TRBV4-3 with TRBJ2-5, with TRBD2 matching over 12 bases. Germline values: CDR1 LGHNA, CDR2 YSLEER. With V trimmed by 4 bases and J by 9 bases, 12 bases remained unmatched. The CDR3 totals 16 residues. For the CDR3, the DNA is TGCGCCAGCAGCCCCGGGACTAGCGGGCCAGAGGTGGCCCAGTACTTC. This gives the protein CASSPGTSGPEVAQYF.

The V gene is TRBV30, the J gene TRBJ2-1; D call uncertain. The germline V gene encodes CDR1 GTSNPN and CDR2 SVGIG (reference sequence). Trimming took off 1 base at V and 0 bases at J, with 4 bases between the two ends. The CDR3 is 13 amino acids. The CDR3 loop reads CAWSGSSYNEQFF. The CDR3 DNA follows: TGTGCCTGGAGTGGCAGCTCCTACAATGAGCAGTTCTTC.

This chain uses TRBV5-6 with TRBJ1-3; D unclear. There are 15 residues in the CDR3. CDR1 and CDR2 from the germline V gene are SGHDT and YYEEEE. V gave up 2 bases and J gave up 0 bases, with 9 bases separating them. The CDR3 protein is CASSFGLASGNTIYF. CDR3 nucleotide sequence: TGTGCCAGCAGCTTTGGCCTAGCCTCTGGAAACACCATATATTTT.

This rearrangement joins TRBV11-2 to TRBJ1-1; D not certain. CDR1 is SGHAT, CDR2 FQNNGV, per germline. V dropped 5 bases and J dropped 2 bases, with 18 bases sitting between them. The CDR3 is 16 residues long. The chain's CDR3 is CASSTLQRRPNTEAFF. CDR3 nucleotides: TGTGCCAGCAGCACCCTTCAACGGAGACCCAACACTGAAGCTTTCTTT.

The chain recombines TRBV25-1 with TRBJ1-6; 11 bases line up with TRBD1. Germline V lookup: CDR1 MGHDK, CDR2 SYGVNS. The V and J ends lost 5 bases and 7 bases, in that order; junction bases with no gene match: 1. This CDR3 region has 14 residues. CDR3 in DNA: TGTGCCAGCAGTCGGGACAGGGGGAATTCACCCCTCCACTTT. Translation: CASSRDRGNSPLHF.

The chain is built from TRBV5-1 and TRBJ1-4; the match to TRBD1 covers 7 bases. CDR1 is SGHRS and CDR2 is YFSETQ in the germline V gene. Germline trimming cut 0 bases from V and 8 bases from J; bases unmatched to any gene: 4. The CDR3 is 14 residues long. CDR3 sequence reads: CASSLGRGGEKLFF. The CDR3 DNA reads as TGCGCCAGCAGCTTGGGACGAGGGGGCGAAAAACTGTTTTTT.

The chain carries TRBV4-3 and TRBJ2-7, with 9 bases identical to TRBD1. Germline V gene sequence: CDR1 LGHNA, CDR2 YSLEER. V gave up 0 bases and J gave up 3 bases; unmatched junction bases: 6. The CDR3 is 16 residues long. CDR3 sequence: CASSQDRPGQGYEQYF. In nucleotides, the CDR3 is TGCGCCAGCAGCCAAGATCGGCCGGGACAGGGCTACGAGCAGTACTTC.

V gene TRBV18 combines with J gene TRBJ2-5; D not certain. The V gene's germline CDR1 is KGHSH and CDR2 LQKENI. Trimming took off 6 bases at V and 4 bases at J, with 9 bases between the two ends. The CDR3 totals 12 residues. The CDR3, as DNA: TGTGCCAGCTCCGCCCGGTTAGAGACCCAGTACTTC. Its translation is CASSARLETQYF. The full variable domain, completed using reference TRBV18 and TRBJ2-5, is NAGVMQNPRHLVRRRGQEARLRCSPMKGHSHVYWYRQLPEEGLKFMVYLQKENIIDESGMPKERFSAEFPKEGPSILRIQQVVRGDSAAYFCASSARLETQYFGPGTRLLVL.

The V and J genes are TRBV6-5 and TRBJ2-7; D unclear. CDR3 length: 13 residues. CDR1 and CDR2 from the germline V gene are MNHEY and SVGAGI. Trimming took 7 bases from V and 6 from J, leaving 16 bases between them. CDR3 amino acids: CASKSLDASEQYF. CDR3 DNA sequence: TGTGCCAGCAAGAGTCTAGACGCCTCCGAGCAGTACTTC.

The V gene is TRBV3-1 (or the pseudogene TRBV3-2), the J gene TRBJ1-2, with a weak D call TRBD1 (5 bases). V was shortened by 2 bases and J by 6 bases, with 10 bases between the two germline ends. Germline CDR1 LGHDT, CDR2 YNNKEL (reference sequence). The CDR3 loop spans 13 amino acids. The CDR3 coding sequence is TGTGCCAGCAGCCAACAGGGAGGGGATGGCTACACCTTC. This translates into CASSQQGGDGYTF.

V gene TRBV3-1 (or the pseudogene TRBV3-2) combines with J gene TRBJ1-6, with TRBD1 matching 7 bases. Trimming took 2 bases from V and 10 from J; bases not matched to a gene: 5. CDR3 length: 14 residues. CDR1 and CDR2 from the germline V gene are LGHDT and YNNKEL (reference sequence). CDR3 residues: CASSQRDSGSPLHF. CDR3 nucleotides: TGTGCCAGCAGCCAACGGGACAGTGGGTCACCCCTCCACTTT.

V gene TRBV4-1 combines with J gene TRBJ2-7, with D unclear. Trimming shortened V by 0 bases and J by 4 bases, and 7 bases separated the two germline ends. The CDR3 totals 13 residues. CDR1 MGHRA and CDR2 YSYEKL come from the germline V gene. CDR3 in amino acids: CASSQDTEYEQYF. As DNA, the CDR3 is TGCGCCAGCAGCCAAGATACGGAGTACGAGCAGTACTTC.

V is TRBV12-5 and J is TRBJ1-3; D is unresolved. The CDR3 totals 13 residues. The germline V and J ends were trimmed by 6 bases and 0 bases, with 6 bases remaining between them. CDR1 is LGHNT and CDR2 is FRNRAP in the germline V gene. CDR3 nucleotides: TGTGCTAGTGGCAGAGGCTCTGGAAACACCATATATTTT. This gives the protein CASGRGSGNTIYF.

The V call is TRBV4-2, the J call TRBJ2-5; 11 bases are a match to TRBD1. CDR3 size: 16 residues. Per germline, CDR1 LGHNA and CDR2 YNFKEQ. With V trimmed by 1 base and J by 5 bases, 6 bases remained unmatched. The CDR3 region has the DNA TGTGCCAGCAGCCAAGCAGGGACAGGGGGTCAGGAGACCCAGTACTTC. Translated: CASSQAGTGGQETQYF.

The chain has TRBV11-2 and TRBJ2-7; 9 bases map to TRBD1. Trimming took 1 base from V and 5 from J; bases not matched to a gene: 12. The germline CDR1 and CDR2 sequences are SGHAT and FQNNGV. CDR3 length: 17 residues. CDR3: CASSLVETGQGNNEQYF. The CDR3 bases are TGTGCCAGCAGCTTAGTTGAAACAGGACAGGGGAACAACGAGCAGTACTTC.

CDR3 region: CASSVGTGGRGYTF. DNA for the CDR3: TGTGCCAGCAGCGTGGGTACAGGGGGCCGTGGCTACACCTTC. This chain uses TRBV9 with TRBJ1-2; 9 bases line up with TRBD1. Trimming at V came to 2 bases and at J to 7 bases, leaving 6 bases not matched to a gene. This CDR3 region has 14 residues. Per germline, CDR1 SGDLS and CDR2 YYNGEE.

V usage is TRBV19 and J usage is TRBJ1-3, with 7 positions matching TRBD1. From germline, CDR1 is LNHDA and CDR2 SQIVND (reference sequence). This CDR3 is built from 14 residues. The J segment lost 4 bases and the V segment lost 7 bases, leaving 7 bases of the junction unmatched. For the CDR3, the DNA is TGTGCCAGTACCCTGACAGGGATAGGAAACACCATATATTTT. As protein: CASTLTGIGNTIYF. The whole variable domain, remainder taken from reference TRBV19 and TRBJ1-3, is DGGITQSPKYLFRKEGQNVTLSCEQNLNHDAMYWYRQDPGQGLRLIYYSQIVNDFQKGDIAEGYSVSREKKESFPLTVTSAQKNPTAFYLCASTLTGIGNTIYFGEGSWLTVV.

The J gene is TRBJ2-3, the V gene TRBV15; the D gene is possibly TRBD2 (6 bases). There are 17 residues in the CDR3. The V gene's germline CDR1 is LNHNV and CDR2 YYDKDF (reference sequence). Trimming removed 0 bases from V and 1 base from J, with 14 bases in between. The CDR3 loop is CATSRDRSAGRTDTQYF. The DNA for the CDR3 is TGTGCCACCAGCAGAGATCGTTCCGCGGGGCGCACAGATACGCAGTATTTT.

The chain is built from TRBV6-2 or TRBV6-3 and TRBJ1-5; D unclear. Germline V lookup: CDR1 MNHEY, CDR2 SVGEGT. Trimming removed 6 bases at V and 5 bases at J, with 14 bases between. This CDR3 has 14 residues. CDR3: CASSPPPLHQPQHF. The CDR3, as DNA: TGTGCCAGCAGCCCCCCTCCTCTACATCAGCCCCAGCATTTT.

The chain uses TRBV24-1 and TRBJ2-1, with 11 bases that match TRBD2. The CDR3 contains 17 residues. V was clipped by 5 bases and J by 4 bases; unmatched bases: 9. The germline V gene has CDR1 KGHDR and CDR2 SFDVKD. CDR3 sequence (DNA): TGTGCCACCAGTGCCCCTGGGGTAGCGGGGGGGTACAATGAGCAGTTCTTC. Translating it yields CATSAPGVAGGYNEQFF.

The chain couples TRBV5-5 to TRBJ2-2, with TRBD1 matching over 8 bases. Trimming at V came to 5 bases and at J to 7 bases, leaving 4 bases not matched to a gene. The CDR3 contains 13 residues. CDR1 SGHKS and CDR2 YYEKEE come from the germline V gene (reference sequence). CDR3 in amino acids: CASRSGQGGELFF. The CDR3 coding sequence is TGTGCCAGCAGGTCCGGACAGGGCGGGGAGCTGTTTTTT.

The chain has TRBV6-6 and TRBJ1-2; 9 bases fit TRBD1. The CDR3 has 14 amino acids. From germline, CDR1 is MNHNY and CDR2 SVGAGI (reference sequence). With 8 bases clipped from V and 4 bases from J, the junction kept 8 bases outside the gene matches. The CDR3 DNA is TGTGCCAGCTGGGAGACAGGGGGAAGCTATGGCTACACCTTC. Its protein is CASWETGGSYGYTF.

A single count supports this clone. This sequence joins TRBV7-3 and TRBJ2-2; 8 nucleotides align to TRBD1. The V gene end was trimmed by 2 bases and the J gene end by 5 bases; junction bases not matched to a gene: 7. The CDR3 contains 16 residues. Germline CDR1 and CDR2: SGHTA and FQGTGA. The CDR3 sequence: CASSLRPGGKTGELFF. For the CDR3, the DNA is TGTGCCAGCAGCTTACGCCCAGGGGGCAAAACCGGGGAGCTGTTTTTT.

The chain carries TRBV5-1 and TRBJ1-6; 7 nucleotides agree with TRBD1. Germline V gene data show CDR1 as SGHRS and CDR2 as YFSETQ. This CDR3 spans 15 amino acids. J gave up 7 bases and V 0 bases, and 4 bases lay outside the gene matches. CDR3 in DNA: TGCGCCAGCAGCTTGGATCAGGGGGAAAATTCACCCCTCCACTTT. It yields the protein CASSLDQGENSPLHF.